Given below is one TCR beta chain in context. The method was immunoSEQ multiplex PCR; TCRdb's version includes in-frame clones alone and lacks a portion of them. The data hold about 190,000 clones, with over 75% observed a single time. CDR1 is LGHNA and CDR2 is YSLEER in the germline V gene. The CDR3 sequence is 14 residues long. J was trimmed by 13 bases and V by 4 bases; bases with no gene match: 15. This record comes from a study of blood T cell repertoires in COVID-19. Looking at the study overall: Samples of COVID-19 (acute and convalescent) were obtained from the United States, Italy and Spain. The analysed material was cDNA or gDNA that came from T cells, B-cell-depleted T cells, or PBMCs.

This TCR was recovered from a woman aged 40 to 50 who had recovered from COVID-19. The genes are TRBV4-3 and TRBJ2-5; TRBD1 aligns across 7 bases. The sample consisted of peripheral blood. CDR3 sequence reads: CASSPAPRQGRVYF. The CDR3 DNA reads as TGCGCCAGCAGCCCGGCTCCCCGACAGGGCCGGGTGTACTTC.